Shown below are 20 T cell receptor beta chains from a single sample sequenced in a study of response to subunit inactivated influenza vaccine. Using its own MiXCR run on the RT-PCR reads, TCRdb lists one record per CDR3 protein. The table includes fewer than 750,000 distinct CDR3 sequences, about 15% detected once. The sequences come from PBMCs from blood, collected about 11 days after vaccination. The source is a man over 45 who received an inactivated influenza vaccine.

The chain links TRBV11-2 to TRBJ2-2; D is perhaps TRBD1 or TRBD2 (5 bases each). The CDR3 has 18 amino acids. Deletions cut 6 bases from V and 5 bases from J, with 25 bases between. The germline CDR1 and CDR2 sequences are SGHAT and FQNNGV. The CDR3 loop is CASSYDFPGTLGTGELFF. As DNA, the CDR3 is TGTGCCAGCAGTTACGACTTCCCCGGGACCTTGGGGACCGGGGAGCTGTTTTTT.

The chain employs TRBV4-3 and TRBJ2-7; D is possibly TRBD1 (6 bases). CDR1 is LGHNA and CDR2 is YSLEER in the germline V gene. V was trimmed by 3 bases and J by 4 bases, leaving 19 bases between them. The CDR3 totals 16 residues. The CDR3 DNA reads as TGCGCCAGCAGCCAGCAAACTGGACAGAAAGCTTACGAGCAGTACTTC. Its protein is CASSQQTGQKAYEQYF.

This chain uses TRBV13 with TRBJ2-7, with 7 bases identical to TRBD1. Germline CDR1 is PRHDT and CDR2 is FYEKMQ (reference sequence). The CDR3 loop spans 15 amino acids. V lost 5 bases and J lost 4; bases outside the gene matches: 11. CDR3 DNA sequence: TGTGCCAGCAGCCCGGGGACAGTTAGGTTTTACGAGCAGTACTTC. This encodes CASSPGTVRFYEQYF.

In its sample, this clonotype was seen a few times. The chain couples TRBV24-1 to TRBJ2-6; D not certain. Germline V gene sequence: CDR1 KGHDR, CDR2 SFDVKD. The CDR3 spans 14 residues. V shed 5 bases and J shed 4 bases, with 8 bases lying between them. CDR3 in amino acids: CATSAFGGANVLTF. In nucleotides, the CDR3 is TGTGCCACCAGTGCGTTCGGGGGGGCCAACGTCCTGACTTTC.

The genes are TRBV5-1 and TRBJ1-2; the match to TRBD1 covers 10 bases. Trimming cost V 4 bases and J 6 bases; bases outside gene matches: 6. Germline V gene sequence: CDR1 SGHRS, CDR2 YFSETQ. This CDR3 has 14 residues. This chain's CDR3 is CASSVSGQGNGYTF. CDR3 DNA: TGCGCCAGCAGCGTTTCGGGACAGGGGAATGGCTACACCTTC.

This clonotype was seen many times. Mismatch with germline at one junction end may stem from a read error. The V and J genes are TRBV7-2 and TRBJ2-3; possibly TRBD2 for D (6 bases). The CDR3 is 14 amino acids. CDR1 SGHTA and CDR2 FQGNSA come from the germline V gene. This CDR3 is CASSLWGGTDTQYF. CDR3 nucleotides: TGCGCCAGCAGCTTGTGGGGGGGCACAGATACGCAGTATTTT. The full variable domain, in which reference TRBV7-2 and TRBJ2-3 provide the parts outside the CDR3, is GAGVSQSPSNKVTEKGKDVELRCDPISGHTALYWYRQSLGQGLEFLIYFQGNSAPDKSGLPSDRFSAERTGGSVSTLTIQRTQQEDSAVYLCASSLWGGTDTQYFGPGTRLTVL.

This clonotype has only a few counts. V is TRBV7-2 and J is TRBJ2-3; 9 positions match TRBD2. J was trimmed by 0 bases and V by 4 bases; bases with no gene match: 5. CDR1 SGHTA and CDR2 FQGNSA come from the germline V gene. This CDR3 contains 16 residues. CDR3 sequence: CASSSRLADSTDTQYF. In DNA form, the CDR3 reads TGTGCCAGCAGCTCCAGACTAGCGGATAGCACAGATACGCAGTATTTT.

This clonotype was picked up many times. The chain carries TRBV12-3 or TRBV12-4 and TRBJ1-5; 7 bases are shared with TRBD1. CDR3 size: 11 residues. J gave up 11 bases and V 6 bases, and 4 bases lay outside the gene matches. In DNA form, the CDR3 reads TGTGCCAGCAGACGTACAGGGGCCCAGCATTTT. Its protein is CASRRTGAQHF.

The gene calls are TRBV4-2 and TRBJ2-1, with D unresolved. Germline CDR1 and CDR2: LGHNA and YNFKEQ. Trimming took 0 bases from V and 10 from J, leaving 13 bases between them. The CDR3 runs 14 residues. CDR3 DNA: TGTGCCAGCAGCCAAGATGGGTCAGCACAAGAGCAGTTCTTC. It yields the protein CASSQDGSAQEQFF.

This clonotype was seen a handful of times. The V gene is TRBV7-6, the J gene TRBJ2-2; 7 bases fit TRBD2. V gave up 2 bases and J gave up 7 bases; unmatched junction bases: 16. The germline V gene encodes CDR1 SGHVS and CDR2 FNYEAQ. This CDR3 contains 18 residues. The CDR3 region is CASSLSRDSGTKGGELFF. CDR3 nucleotide sequence: TGTGCCAGCAGCTTAAGTCGAGACAGCGGGACGAAGGGCGGGGAGCTGTTTTTT.

This chain uses TRBV12-3 or TRBV12-4 with TRBJ1-6, with D possibly matching TRBD1 (5 bases). V was cut by 5 bases and J by 7 bases, with 9 bases left in between. The CDR3 is 13 amino acids. The CDR3: CASSGQLNSPLHF. As DNA, the CDR3 is TGTGCCAGCAGTGGACAACTCAATTCACCCCTCCACTTT.

The chain is built from TRBV10-3 and TRBJ2-5, with a possible D match to TRBD2 (6 bases). CDR3 length: 15 residues. CDR1 is ENHRY, CDR2 SYGVKD, per germline. The V and J ends lost 0 bases and 5 bases respectively, with 13 bases between them. The CDR3: CAISESPLARETQYF. Here the CDR3 DNA reads TGTGCCATCAGTGAGTCTCCCCTAGCGCGGGAGACCCAGTACTTC.

The rearrangement links TRBV24-1 to TRBJ2-1, with unresolved D. With 0 bases removed from V and 5 bases from J, the gap between germline ends came to 1 base. CDR3 size: 12 residues. Per the germline V gene, CDR1 is KGHDR and CDR2 is SFDVKD. Here the CDR3 DNA reads TGTGCCACCAGTGATTTGAACAATGAGCAGTTCTTC. It translates to CATSDLNNEQFF.

The chain has TRBV7-9 and TRBJ1-1; D uncertain. V was shortened by 6 bases and J by 6 bases, with 17 bases between the two germline ends. The CDR3 has 14 amino acids. CDR1 is SEHNR and CDR2 is FQNEAQ in the germline V gene (reference sequence). CDR3 region: CASSLPRSGAEAFF. CDR3 coding DNA: TGTGCCAGCAGTTTGCCCCGTTCGGGCGCTGAAGCTTTCTTT.

J is TRBJ2-7 and V is TRBV5-1; weak D call: TRBD2 (5 bases). CDR1 is SGHRS, CDR2 YFSETQ, per germline. With 2 bases removed from V and 1 base from J, the gap between germline ends came to 10 bases. This CDR3 spans 14 amino acids. CDR3 in DNA: TGCGCCAGCAGCTTAATTGGACTGTCCTACGAGCAGTACTTC. Its protein is CASSLIGLSYEQYF. Looking up the rest from reference TRBV5-1 and TRBJ2-7 gives the full variable domain: KAGVTQTPRYLIKTRGQQVTLSCSPISGHRSVSWYQQTPGQGLQFLFEYFSETQRNKGNFPGRFSGRQFSNSRSEMNVSTLELGDSALYLCASSLIGLSYEQYFGPGTRLTVT.

V gene TRBV7-8 combines with J gene TRBJ2-1; 10 nucleotides match TRBD2. V shed 1 base, J shed 0 bases, and the junction held 3 bases outside the gene matches. Germline V gives CDR1 SGHVS, CDR2 FQNEAQ. CDR3 length equals 17 residues. CDR3 in amino acids: CASSLGTSGLSYNEQFF. In DNA, the CDR3 is TGTGCCAGCAGCTTAGGGACTAGCGGACTCTCCTACAATGAGCAGTTCTTC.

CDR3 region: CASTLREENTEAFF. The CDR3, as DNA: TGTGCCAGCACCCTCAGGGAGGAGAACACTGAAGCTTTCTTT. The chain couples TRBV2 to TRBJ1-1; D might be TRBD1 (5 bases). Trimming stripped 7 bases from V and 1 base from J, with 13 bases between. In germline, CDR1 is SNHLY, CDR2 FYNNEI. This CDR3 comprises 14 residues.

This clonotype has only a few counts. The chain uses TRBV5-6 and TRBJ2-3; the D call may be TRBD1 or TRBD2 (6 bases each). With 4 bases removed from V and 5 bases from J, the gap between germline ends came to 14 bases. This CDR3 has 14 residues. Per the germline V gene, CDR1 is SGHDT and CDR2 is YYEEEE. In nucleotides, the CDR3 is TGTGCCAGCAGCGTTGGGGGGCCCGGAGATACGCAGTATTTT. This translates into CASSVGGPGDTQYF.

This rearrangement joins TRBV10-3 to TRBJ2-7; TRBD2 aligns across 12 bases. In germline, CDR1 is ENHRY, CDR2 SYGVKD. The CDR3 sequence is 15 residues long. J gave up 6 bases and V 3 bases, and 6 bases lay outside the gene matches. CDR3 loop: CAISETSGRFSEQYF. The CDR3 nucleotides read TGTGCCATCAGTGAAACTAGCGGGAGGTTTAGCGAGCAGTACTTC.

This clonotype was recorded at least ten times. This chain connects TRBV5-1 to TRBJ2-5; D not resolved. CDR3 length: 15 amino acids. Germline-derived CDR1 and CDR2 are SGHRS and YFSETQ. Trimming pared 4 bases from V and 2 bases from J, leaving 15 bases between. The CDR3 DNA follows: TGCGCCAGCAGCATCGGACCAAGCCGACAAGAGACCCAGTACTTC. Translation gives CASSIGPSRQETQYF.